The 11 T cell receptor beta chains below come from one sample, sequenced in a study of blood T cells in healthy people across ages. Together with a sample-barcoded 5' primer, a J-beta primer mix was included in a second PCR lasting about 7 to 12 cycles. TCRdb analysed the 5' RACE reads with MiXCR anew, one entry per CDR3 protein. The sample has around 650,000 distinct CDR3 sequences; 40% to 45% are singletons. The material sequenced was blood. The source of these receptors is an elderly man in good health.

CDR3 bases: TGTGCCAGCAGCTTAGGCCCTCGGGCAGGGAACACTGAAGCTTTCTTT. This gives the protein CASSLGPRAGNTEAFF. The rearrangement joins TRBV7-6 to TRBJ1-1; D remains unclear. This CDR3 contains 16 residues. CDR1 is SGHVS, CDR2 FNYEAQ, per germline. Trimming took off 1 base at V and 1 base at J, with 13 bases between the two ends.

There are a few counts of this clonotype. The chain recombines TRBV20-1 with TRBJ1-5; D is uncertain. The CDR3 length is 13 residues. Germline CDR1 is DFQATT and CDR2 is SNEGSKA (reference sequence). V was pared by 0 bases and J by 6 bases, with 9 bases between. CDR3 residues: CSARDEEFQPQHF. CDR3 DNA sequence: TGCAGTGCTAGAGATGAAGAGTTTCAGCCCCAGCATTTT.

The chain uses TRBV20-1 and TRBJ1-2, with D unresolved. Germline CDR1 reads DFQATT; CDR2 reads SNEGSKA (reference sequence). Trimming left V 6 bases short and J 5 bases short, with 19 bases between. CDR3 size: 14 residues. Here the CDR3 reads CSAQPYKDGYGYTF. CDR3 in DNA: TGCAGTGCCCAGCCCTACAAGGATGGGTATGGCTACACCTTC.

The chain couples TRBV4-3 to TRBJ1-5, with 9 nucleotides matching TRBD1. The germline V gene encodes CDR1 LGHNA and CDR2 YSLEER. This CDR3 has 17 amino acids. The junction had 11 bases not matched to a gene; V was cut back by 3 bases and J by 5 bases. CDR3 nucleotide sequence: TGCGCCAGCAGCCATCTTACAGGGGGCCTGTTGGATCAGCCCCAGCATTTT. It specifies CASSHLTGGLLDQPQHF.

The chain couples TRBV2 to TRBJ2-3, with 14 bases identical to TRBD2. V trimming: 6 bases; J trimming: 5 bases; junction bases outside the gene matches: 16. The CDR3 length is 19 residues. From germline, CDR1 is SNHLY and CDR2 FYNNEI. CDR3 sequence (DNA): TGTGCCAGCAGCCCCGGGACAGTGAGACTAGCGGGAGGGGTAGATACGCAGTATTTT. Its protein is CASSPGTVRLAGGVDTQYF.

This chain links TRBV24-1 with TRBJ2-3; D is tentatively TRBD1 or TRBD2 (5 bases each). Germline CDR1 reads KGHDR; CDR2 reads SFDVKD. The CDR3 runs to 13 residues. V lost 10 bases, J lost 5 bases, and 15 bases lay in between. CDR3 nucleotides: TGTGCCACGTGTGACAGCAGCGGAGATACGCAGTATTTT. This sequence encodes CATCDSSGDTQYF.

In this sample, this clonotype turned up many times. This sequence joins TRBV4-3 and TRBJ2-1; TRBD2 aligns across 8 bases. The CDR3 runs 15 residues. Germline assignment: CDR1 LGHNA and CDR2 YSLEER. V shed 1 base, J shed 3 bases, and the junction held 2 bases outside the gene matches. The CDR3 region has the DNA TGCGCCAGCAGCCAAGCGGGGGGGATCTACAATGAGCAGTTCTTC. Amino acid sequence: CASSQAGGIYNEQFF.

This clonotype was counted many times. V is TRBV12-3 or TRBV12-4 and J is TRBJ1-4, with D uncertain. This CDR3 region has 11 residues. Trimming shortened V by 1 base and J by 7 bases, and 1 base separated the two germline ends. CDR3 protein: CASSLGEKLFF. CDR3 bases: TGTGCCAGCAGTTTAGGTGAAAAACTGTTTTTT.

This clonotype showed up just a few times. Here the CDR3 reads CASSQGDGQGGNTIYF. CDR3 bases: TGTGCCAGCAGCCAAGGGGACGGCCAGGGTGGAAACACCATATATTTT. The chain has TRBV4-2 and TRBJ1-3; D might be TRBD1 (5 bases). Trimming removed 1 base from V and 3 bases from J, with 13 bases in between. Germline CDR1 and CDR2: LGHNA and YNFKEQ. The CDR3 is made up of 16 amino acids.

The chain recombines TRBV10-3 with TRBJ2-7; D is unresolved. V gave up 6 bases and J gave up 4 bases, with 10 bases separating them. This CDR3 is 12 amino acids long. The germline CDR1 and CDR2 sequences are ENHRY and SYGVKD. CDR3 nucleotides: TGTGCCATCAGCACACTTCGTTACGAGCAGTACTTC. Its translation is CAISTLRYEQYF.

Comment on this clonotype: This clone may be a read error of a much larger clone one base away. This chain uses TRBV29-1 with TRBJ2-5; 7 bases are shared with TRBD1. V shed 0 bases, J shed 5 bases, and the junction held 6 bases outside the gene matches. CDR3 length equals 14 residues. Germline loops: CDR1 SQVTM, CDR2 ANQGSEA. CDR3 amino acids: CSVEDDRAQETQYF. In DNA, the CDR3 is TGCAGCGTTGAAGATGACAGGGCACAGGAGACCCAGTACTTC.